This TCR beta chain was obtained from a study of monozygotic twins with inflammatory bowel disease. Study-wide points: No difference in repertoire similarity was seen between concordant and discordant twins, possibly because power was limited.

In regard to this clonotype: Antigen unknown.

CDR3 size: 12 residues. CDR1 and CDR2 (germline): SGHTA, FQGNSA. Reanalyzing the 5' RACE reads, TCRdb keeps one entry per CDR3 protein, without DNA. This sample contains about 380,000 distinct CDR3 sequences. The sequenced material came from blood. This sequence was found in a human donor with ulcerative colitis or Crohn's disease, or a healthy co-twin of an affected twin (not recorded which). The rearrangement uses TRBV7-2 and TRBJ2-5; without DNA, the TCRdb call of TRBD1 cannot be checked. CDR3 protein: CASSGALETQYF.